There are many counts of the clone carrying this TCR beta chain. Its target is not known. The data derive from a study of human T cells and chemical hapten exposure. Findings and limits, study-wide: Expanded TCRs showed more large CDR3 clusters than pre-sensitization or healthy control sets.

Time point indicated: pre-sensitization, week 0. Treatment here: therapeutic diphenylcyclopropenone sensitization with weekly scalp DPC. Unique molecular identifiers were attached to individual cDNA molecules within the library. TCRdb re-analysed the RACE reads in MiXCR, keeping a single row per CDR3 protein. The data contain over 300,000 distinct CDR3 sequences, less than 6.5% of them singletons. CDR1 SEHNR and CDR2 FQNEAQ come from the germline V gene (reference sequence). Germline trimming cut 5 bases from V and 1 base from J; bases unmatched to any gene: 14. This CDR3 region has 18 residues. This specimen was whole blood, taken in connection with sensitization to the hapten diphenylcyclopropenone (DPC). V and J are TRBV7-9 and TRBJ2-4, with 7 nucleotides matching TRBD1. This TCR was sampled from a woman aged 50 to 60 with alopecia areata. Some clones in this sample may be carry-over from other donors' samples. CDR3 protein: CASSGDWTGSNAKNIQYF. Here the CDR3 DNA reads TGTGCCAGCAGCGGCGACTGGACAGGATCTAATGCCAAAAACATTCAGTACTTC.